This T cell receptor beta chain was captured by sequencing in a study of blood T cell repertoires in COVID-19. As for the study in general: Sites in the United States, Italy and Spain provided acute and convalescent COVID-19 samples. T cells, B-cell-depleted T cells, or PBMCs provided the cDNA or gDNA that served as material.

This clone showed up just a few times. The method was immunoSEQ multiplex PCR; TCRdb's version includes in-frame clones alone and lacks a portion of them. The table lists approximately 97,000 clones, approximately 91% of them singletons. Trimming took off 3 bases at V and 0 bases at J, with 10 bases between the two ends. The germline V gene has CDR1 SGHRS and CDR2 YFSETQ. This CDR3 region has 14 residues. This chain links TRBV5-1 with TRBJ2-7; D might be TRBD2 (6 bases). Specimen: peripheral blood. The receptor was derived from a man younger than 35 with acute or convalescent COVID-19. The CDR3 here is CASSSGLLSYEQYF. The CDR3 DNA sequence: TGCGCCAGCAGCTCGGGACTGCTCTCCTACGAGCAGTACTTC.